These 26 T cell receptor beta chains were sequenced from one sample in a study of control samples from healthy donors and cancer patients. Sequencing used immunoSEQ multiplex PCR; TCRdb keeps in-frame clones, though not all of them. The data show about 130,000 clones, with around 92% seen just once and about 0.6% held by the top ten. The sample was PBMCs. The receptor source for this set is a man older than 75 with head and neck cancer.

The gene calls are TRBV5-1 and TRBJ1-4; TRBD1 matches 12 bases. Germline CDR1 and CDR2: SGHRS and YFSETQ. The CDR3 is 20 amino acids. Trimming removed 2 bases from V and 8 bases from J; junction bases left unmatched: 19. CDR3 amino acids: CASSFTGTGGQAAVREKLFF. The CDR3, as DNA: TGCGCCAGCAGCTTTACCGGGACAGGGGGCCAAGCGGCGGTTAGAGAAAAACTGTTTTTT.

In its sample, this clone was seen once. V and J are TRBV5-1 and TRBJ2-2; TRBD2 aligns across 9 bases. This CDR3 is 15 amino acids long. Germline V CDR1 and CDR2: SGHRS, YFSETQ. V shed 4 bases, J shed 5 bases, and the junction held 6 bases outside the gene matches. In nucleotides, the CDR3 is TGCGCCAGCAGCCTTATAGCGGGAGAGACCGGGGAGCTGTTTTTT. The encoded protein is CASSLIAGETGELFF.

The chain links TRBV29-1 to TRBJ2-1; TRBD1 aligns across 9 bases. Trimming at V came to 6 bases and at J to 7 bases, leaving 10 bases not matched to a gene. The CDR3 runs 14 residues. Germline V gene sequence: CDR1 SQVTM, CDR2 ANQGSEA. The CDR3: CSVQRDRVENEQFF. The CDR3 DNA follows: TGCAGCGTCCAAAGGGACAGGGTGGAAAATGAGCAGTTCTTC.

The CDR3 is CASSAKYSGNTIYF. The CDR3 DNA reads TGTGCCAGCTCAGCGAAATACTCTGGAAACACCATATATTTT. The chain employs TRBV6-5 and TRBJ1-3; D call uncertain. The CDR3 consists of 14 residues. The V end was cut by 8 bases, the J end by 0 bases, with 11 bases between. Germline V gene sequence: CDR1 MNHEY, CDR2 SVGAGI.

The rearrangement uses TRBV4-1 and TRBJ1-4; 8 positions agree with TRBD1. CDR3 length: 19 amino acids. Germline CDR1 MGHRA, CDR2 YSYEKL. V lost 2 bases, J lost 0 bases, and 11 bases stayed unmatched. This CDR3 reads CASSQPPGTGFATNEKLFF. CDR3 DNA: TGCGCCAGCAGCCAACCGCCCGGGACAGGATTTGCAACTAATGAAAAACTGTTTTTT.

The rearrangement joins TRBV30 to TRBJ2-1; D is ambiguous. CDR1 is GTSNPN, CDR2 SVGIG, per germline (reference sequence). The V and J ends lost 0 bases and 12 bases respectively, with 12 bases between them. This CDR3 is built from 12 residues. The CDR3 sequence: CAWSVVPSLQFF. The DNA for the CDR3 is TGTGCCTGGAGTGTCGTTCCCTCCCTGCAGTTCTTC.

This clone occurred a few times. One end of the junction fails to match germline, which may point to a read error. This chain links TRBV19 with TRBJ2-5; 8 bases are a match to TRBD2. CDR3 size: 14 residues. Germline values: CDR1 LNHDA, CDR2 SQIVND (reference sequence). The CDR3 DNA is TGTGCCAGTAGTACCACTAGCGGCCAAGCGACCCAGTACTTC. Translation gives CASSTTSGQATQYF.

This chain uses TRBV4-3 with TRBJ2-1; a possible D gene is TRBD1 (6 bases). Per germline, CDR1 LGHNA and CDR2 YSLEER. Trimming shortened V by 3 bases and J by 5 bases, and 11 bases separated the two germline ends. The CDR3 is 14 residues long. The CDR3 region has the DNA TGCGCCAGCAGCCACGAGAGGACAGACAATGAGCAGTTCTTC. This sequence encodes CASSHERTDNEQFF.

V usage is TRBV29-1 and J usage is TRBJ2-2, with TRBD1 as a possible D gene (6 bases). V lost 7 bases and J lost 1, with 7 bases in between. CDR1 is SQVTM, CDR2 ANQGSEA, per germline. The CDR3 extends over 12 amino acids. The CDR3: CSGTENTGELFF. CDR3 DNA: TGCAGCGGGACAGAGAACACCGGGGAGCTGTTTTTT.

The V gene is TRBV30, the J gene TRBJ2-2; D perhaps matches TRBD1 (6 bases). Trimming shortened V by 4 bases and J by 1 base, and 13 bases separated the two germline ends. This CDR3 spans 15 amino acids. Germline-derived CDR1 and CDR2 are GTSNPN and SVGIG (reference sequence). The CDR3 loop is CAWMRMTGNTGELFF. The CDR3 bases are TGTGCCTGGATGAGGATGACAGGGAACACCGGGGAGCTGTTTTTT.

The chain links TRBV11-2 to TRBJ2-5; tentatively, D is TRBD1 or TRBD2 (5 bases each). Per the germline V gene, CDR1 is SGHAT and CDR2 is FQNNGV. The CDR3 contains 15 residues. The V gene lost 2 bases and the J gene lost 1 base, with 11 bases spanning the gap. CDR3 DNA sequence: TGTGCCAGCAGCTTAATGGGGACGGTCCAAGAGACCCAGTACTTC. Translated: CASSLMGTVQETQYF. Filled out from reference TRBV11-2 and TRBJ2-5, the complete variable domain reads EAGVAQSPRYKIIEKRQSVAFWCNPISGHATLYWYQQILGQGPKLLIQFQNNGVVDDSQLPKDRFSAERLKGVDSTLKIQPAKLEDSAVYLCASSLMGTVQETQYFGPGTRLLVL.

This sequence joins TRBV4-1 and TRBJ1-4; D gene uncertain. V lost 4 bases, J lost 0 bases, and 6 bases lay in between. The CDR3 length is 14 residues. Germline V CDR1 and CDR2: MGHRA, YSYEKL. The CDR3 sequence: CASSPPTTNEKLFF. The CDR3 nucleotides read TGCGCCAGCAGCCCCCCCACAACTAATGAAAAACTGTTTTTT.

This chain links TRBV30 with TRBJ2-2; 11 bases align to TRBD1. V was clipped by 3 bases and J by 5 bases; unmatched bases: 5. This CDR3 comprises 15 residues. Germline assignment: CDR1 GTSNPN and CDR2 SVGIG (reference sequence). Here the CDR3 reads CAWRRGTGGTGELFF. Written as DNA, the CDR3 is TGTGCCTGGAGGAGGGGGACAGGGGGGACCGGGGAGCTGTTTTTT.

The V and J genes are TRBV30 and TRBJ2-7; 7 bases match TRBD2. From germline, CDR1 is GTSNPN and CDR2 SVGIG (reference sequence). The CDR3 spans 14 residues. V trimming: 0 bases; J trimming: 1 base; junction bases outside the gene matches: 3. The CDR3 DNA reads as TGTGCCTGGAGTGTACGGGGGGTTTCCTACGAGCAGTACTTC. It specifies CAWSVRGVSYEQYF.

This sequence joins TRBV9 and TRBJ2-7, with 7 bases that match TRBD2. This CDR3 is 16 amino acids long. V lost 3 bases and J lost 3; bases outside the gene matches: 12. Germline V gene data show CDR1 as SGDLS and CDR2 as YYNGEE. The chain's CDR3 is CASSASYSGSDYEQYF. The CDR3 region has the DNA TGTGCCAGCAGCGCGTCATATAGCGGGTCAGACTACGAGCAGTACTTC.

This clone was counted once. V usage is TRBV5-1 and J usage is TRBJ1-1; weak D call: TRBD1 (5 bases). CDR1 is SGHRS, CDR2 YFSETQ, per germline. Trimming shortened V by 2 bases and J by 4 bases, and 9 bases separated the two germline ends. The CDR3 has 13 residues. The CDR3 loop is CASSFEGVTEAFF. The CDR3 coding sequence is TGCGCCAGCAGCTTCGAAGGGGTCACTGAAGCTTTCTTT.

The genes are TRBV30 and TRBJ1-2; D is ambiguous. Trimming stripped 0 bases from V and 0 bases from J, with 5 bases between. The germline V gene encodes CDR1 GTSNPN and CDR2 SVGIG (reference sequence). This CDR3 comprises 13 residues. Here the CDR3 DNA reads TGTGCCTGGAGTGTTAGCTCTAACTATGGCTACACCTTC. Its protein is CAWSVSSNYGYTF.

V and J are TRBV10-2 and TRBJ1-3, with TRBD1 matching 9 bases. Germline loops: CDR1 WSHSY, CDR2 SAAADI. V trimming: 4 bases; J trimming: 8 bases; junction bases outside the gene matches: 0. This CDR3 is built from 12 residues. This CDR3 is CASSGQGDTIYF. DNA for the CDR3: TGCGCCAGCAGTGGACAGGGGGACACCATATATTTT.

The rearrangement links TRBV25-1 to TRBJ2-5; either TRBD1 or TRBD2 may supply D (5 bases each). Germline CDR1 and CDR2: MGHDK and SYGVNS. Trimming shortened V by 5 bases and J by 5 bases, and 18 bases separated the two germline ends. This CDR3 has 15 amino acids. As DNA, the CDR3 is TGTGCCAGCAGTAACCCCGGGACCGACGGGGAGACCCAGTACTTC. Translation gives CASSNPGTDGETQYF.

CDR3 amino acids: CASSSTAGGRRHEQFF. The CDR3 bases are TGCGCCAGCAGCTCTACGGCGGGGGGACGCCGCCATGAGCAGTTCTTC. J is TRBJ2-1 and V is TRBV5-1; 8 positions match TRBD2. Looked up from germline, CDR1 is SGHRS and CDR2 is YFSETQ. With 3 bases clipped from V and 8 bases from J, the junction kept 13 bases outside the gene matches. CDR3 length: 16 amino acids. Combining the CDR3 with reference TRBV5-1 and TRBJ2-1 gives the whole variable domain KAGVTQTPRYLIKTRGQQVTLSCSPISGHRSVSWYQQTPGQGLQFLFEYFSETQRNKGNFPGRFSGRQFSNSRSEMNVSTLELGDSALYLCASSSTAGGRRHEQFFGPGTRLTVL.

This sequence joins TRBV18 and TRBJ1-5; unclear D gene. The germline gives CDR1 KGHSH, CDR2 LQKENI. V shed 0 bases and J shed 2 bases, with 11 bases lying between them. The CDR3 consists of 16 residues. The CDR3 region is CASSPPQGIGNQPQHF. As DNA, the CDR3 is TGTGCCAGCTCACCACCACAAGGGATTGGCAATCAGCCCCAGCATTTT.

This chain links TRBV11-2 with TRBJ1-2; D is uncertain. The CDR3 consists of 13 residues. V was pared by 1 base and J by 7 bases, with 10 bases between. In germline, CDR1 is SGHAT, CDR2 FQNNGV. CDR3 in DNA: TGTGCCAGCAGCTTAGCACGGGGAGGTGGCTACACCTTC. Encoded protein: CASSLARGGGYTF.

The gene calls are TRBV28 and TRBJ1-2, with D unresolved. The CDR3 contains 12 residues. Trimming pared 3 bases from V and 8 bases from J, leaving 10 bases between. Germline loops: CDR1 MDHEN, CDR2 SYDVKM. The CDR3, as DNA: TGTGCCAGCAGTTTGGGCGCCGGCGGCTACACCTTC. Protein sequence: CASSLGAGGYTF.

This chain connects TRBV18 to TRBJ1-4, with a possible D match to TRBD1 (5 bases). The CDR3 length is 15 residues. Germline values: CDR1 KGHSH, CDR2 LQKENI. V dropped 0 bases and J dropped 5 bases, with 10 bases sitting between them. The CDR3 DNA reads as TGTGCCAGCTCACCACCGGGACGCCTGAATGAAAAACTGTTTTTT. Translating it yields CASSPPGRLNEKLFF.

The J gene is TRBJ1-4, the V gene TRBV27; 10 bases align to TRBD1. CDR3 size: 17 residues. V was clipped by 8 bases and J by 8 bases; unmatched bases: 17. Germline CDR1 MNHEY, CDR2 SMNVEV (reference sequence). CDR3 sequence: CASRPNRGQGWGEKLFF. DNA of the CDR3: TGTGCCAGCCGCCCGAACAGGGGACAGGGGTGGGGGGAAAAACTGTTTTTT.

The chain joins TRBV30 to TRBJ2-6; perhaps D is TRBD1 or TRBD2 (5 bases each). The CDR3 spans 15 residues. Germline V gene lookup returns CDR1 GTSNPN and CDR2 SVGIG (reference sequence). With 1 base removed from V and 0 bases from J, the gap between germline ends came to 7 bases. The DNA for the CDR3 is TGTGCCTGGAGTGGGGGGTTCTCTGGGGCCAACGTCCTGACTTTC. Its translation: CAWSGGFSGANVLTF. Supplemented by reference TRBV30 and TRBJ2-6, the full variable domain reads SQTIHQWPATLVQPVGSPLSLECTVEGTSNPNLYWYRQAAGRGLQLLFYSVGIGQISSEVPQNLSASRPQDRQFILSSKKLLLSDSGFYLCAWSGGFSGANVLTFGAGSRLTVL.